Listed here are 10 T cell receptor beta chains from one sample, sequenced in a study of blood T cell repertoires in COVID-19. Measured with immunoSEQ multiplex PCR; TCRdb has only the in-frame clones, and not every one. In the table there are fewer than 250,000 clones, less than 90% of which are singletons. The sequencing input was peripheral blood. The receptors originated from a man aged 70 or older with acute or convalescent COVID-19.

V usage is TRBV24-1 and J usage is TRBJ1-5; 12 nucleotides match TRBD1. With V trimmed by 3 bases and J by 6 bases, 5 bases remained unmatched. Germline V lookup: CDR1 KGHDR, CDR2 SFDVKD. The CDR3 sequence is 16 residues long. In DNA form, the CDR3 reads TGTGCCACCAGTGATCCGGGACAGGGGGCTGGTCAGCCCCAGCATTTT. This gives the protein CATSDPGQGAGQPQHF.

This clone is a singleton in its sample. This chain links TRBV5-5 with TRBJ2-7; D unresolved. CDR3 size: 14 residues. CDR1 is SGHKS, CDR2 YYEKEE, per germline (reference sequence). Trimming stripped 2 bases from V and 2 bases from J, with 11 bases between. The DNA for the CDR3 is TGTGCCAGCAGCTTAGTGAATGTAGCCTACGAGCAGTACTTC. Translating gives CASSLVNVAYEQYF.

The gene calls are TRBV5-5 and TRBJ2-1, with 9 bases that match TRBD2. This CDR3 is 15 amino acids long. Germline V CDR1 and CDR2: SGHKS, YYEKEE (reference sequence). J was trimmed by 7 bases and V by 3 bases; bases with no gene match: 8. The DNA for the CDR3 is TGTGCCAGCAGCTCCCTTAGCGGGAGCTCGAATGAGCAGTTCTTC. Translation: CASSSLSGSSNEQFF.

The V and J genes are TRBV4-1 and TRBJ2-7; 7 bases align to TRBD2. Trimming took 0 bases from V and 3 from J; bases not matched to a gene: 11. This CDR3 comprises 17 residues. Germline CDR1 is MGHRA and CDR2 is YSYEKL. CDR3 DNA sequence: TGCGCCAGCAGCCAAGAGGGAGGCGGCGGGAGTAGCTACGAGCAGTACTTC. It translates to CASSQEGGGGSSYEQYF.

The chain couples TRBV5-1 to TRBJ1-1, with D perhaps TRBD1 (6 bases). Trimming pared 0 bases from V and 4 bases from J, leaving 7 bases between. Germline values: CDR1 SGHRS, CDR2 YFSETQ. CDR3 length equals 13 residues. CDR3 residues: CASSLAGATEAFF. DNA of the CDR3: TGCGCCAGCAGCTTGGCAGGGGCCACTGAAGCTTTCTTT.

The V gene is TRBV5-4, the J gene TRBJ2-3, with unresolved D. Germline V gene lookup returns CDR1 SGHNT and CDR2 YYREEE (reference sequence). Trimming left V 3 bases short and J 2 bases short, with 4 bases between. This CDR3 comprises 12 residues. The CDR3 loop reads CASSSSTDTQYF. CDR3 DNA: TGTGCCAGCAGCTCCTCCACAGATACGCAGTATTTT.

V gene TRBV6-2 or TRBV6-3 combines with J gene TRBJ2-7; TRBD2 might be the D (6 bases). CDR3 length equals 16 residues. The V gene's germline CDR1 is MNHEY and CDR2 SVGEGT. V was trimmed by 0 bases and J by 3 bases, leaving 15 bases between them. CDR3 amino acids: CASSYSIGDWGYEQYF. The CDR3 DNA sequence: TGTGCCAGCAGTTACTCGATAGGGGACTGGGGCTACGAGCAGTACTTC.

The CDR3 nucleotides read TGTGCCAGCAGCTTCCGTGGACGGGGAAACACTGAAGCTTTCTTT. Its protein is CASSFRGRGNTEAFF. This rearrangement joins TRBV5-6 to TRBJ1-1; D call uncertain. Germline CDR1 SGHDT, CDR2 YYEEEE. The CDR3 totals 15 residues. V lost 2 bases and J 2 bases, leaving 13 bases between the germline ends. The whole variable domain, filled in from reference TRBV5-6 and TRBJ1-1, reads DAGVTQSPTHLIKTRGQQVTLRCSPKSGHDTVSWYQQALGQGPQFIFQYYEEEERQRGNFPDRFSGHQFPNYSSELNVNALLLGDSALYLCASSFRGRGNTEAFFGQGTRLTVV.

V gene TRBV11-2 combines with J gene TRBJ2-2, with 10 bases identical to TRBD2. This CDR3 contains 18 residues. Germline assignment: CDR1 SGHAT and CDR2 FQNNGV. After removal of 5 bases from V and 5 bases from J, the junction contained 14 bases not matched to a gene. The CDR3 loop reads CASSLRTVAGGGTGELFF. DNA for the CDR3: TGTGCCAGCAGCCTCAGGACGGTAGCGGGAGGTGGTACCGGGGAGCTGTTTTTT.

The CDR3: CASSPRTSGTADTQYF. The CDR3 region has the DNA TGTGCCAGCAGCCCCCGGACTAGCGGGACGGCAGATACGCAGTATTTT. The chain has TRBV9 and TRBJ2-3, with 12 bases aligning to TRBD2. The V segment lost 4 bases and the J segment 4 bases; nucleotides outside the gene matches: 7. Germline V gene lookup returns CDR1 SGDLS and CDR2 YYNGEE. CDR3 length equals 16 residues.